These T cell receptor beta chains were read from a single sample in a study of Ad26.COV2.S vaccination and SARS-CoV-2 variants. Here immunoSEQ multiplex PCR was the method, and the copy in TCRdb shows in-frame clones only, minus some. The repertoire has 46,000 or so clones, 83% of them found once; the top ten carry about half. The sample here was peripheral blood, taken after recovery from COVID-19. Receptor source: a human donor who had recovered from COVID-19. CDR3s include the opening cysteine and the closing phenylalanine or tryptophan. The order of the fields is D gene, V gene, clone size, J gene, CDR3 DNA, CDR3 protein. The D gene is left open where the match is weak. The listing skips clone size in some rows; elsewhere it reads once, few, many or a size class.

.	TRBV5-5	once	TRBJ1-3	TGTGCCAGCGCCCCCGGGAGCTCTGGAAACACCATATATTTT	CASAPGSSGNTIYF
.	TRBV19	few	TRBJ1-1	TGTGCCAGCCGATCAGGTGAAGGCTATAGGACTGAAGCTTTCTTT	CASRSGEGYRTEAFF
.	TRBV5-1	.	TRBJ1-2	TGCGCCAGCAGCTTGGGAGGGCTGGGGAACTATGGCTACACCTTC	CASSLGGLGNYGYTF
.	TRBV18	.	TRBJ1-2	TGTGCCAGCTCACCAGAGGGTCAGGGACATGGCTACACCTTC	CASSPEGQGHGYTF
.	TRBV10-2	.	TRBJ1-4	TGCGCCACCACCACCCTAACGGGGGAAAAACTGTTTTTT	CATTTLTGEKLFF
TRBD1	TRBV15	.	TRBJ1-5	TGTGCCACCAGCATCGTACAGGGGGCGAGGAGCAATCAGCCCCAGCATTTT	CATSIVQGARSNQPQHF
TRBD1	TRBV27	.	TRBJ2-7	TGTGCCAGCAGTTTATCACCGAGCGGGACAGGGGCCTACGAGCAGTACTTC	CASSLSPSGTGAYEQYF
TRBD2	TRBV6-5	.	TRBJ2-1	TGTGCCAGCATCCTCGGGGGGACTTACAATGAGCAGTTCTTC	CASILGGTYNEQFF
.	TRBV2	.	TRBJ2-1	TGTGCCAGCAAAGACCGGGGGCCTTACAATGAGCAGTTCTTC	CASKDRGPYNEQFF
TRBD1	TRBV2	.	TRBJ1-6	TGTGCCAGCAGTGACCAGACAGGGTCGACTAAACCCCTCCACTTT	CASSDQTGSTKPLHF
TRBD1	TRBV24-1	.	TRBJ2-2	TGTGCCACCACTACGACAGGGGAGCCCGGGGAGCTGTTTTTT	CATTTTGEPGELFF
.	TRBV12-3/TRBV12-4	.	TRBJ2-3	TGTGCCAGCAGTTTATCAGGGACATTTGGATATTTT	CASSLSGTFGYF
.	TRBV5-4	.	TRBJ2-3	TGTGCCAGCAGCTTGGCCATGGTGGGGGGGCTTACAGATACGCAGTATTTT	CASSLAMVGGLTDTQYF
TRBD1	TRBV6-6	.	TRBJ2-5	TGTGCCAGCAGTTACCCCGGACAGGGAGAGACCCAGTACTTC	CASSYPGQGETQYF
.	TRBV13	.	TRBJ2-4	TGTGCCAGCAGCCCCTCGGACGGAATAAACATTCAGTACTTC	CASSPSDGINIQYF
TRBD1	TRBV10-1	.	TRBJ2-1	TGCGCCAGCAGTGTGACAGGGACCAATGAGCAGTTCTTC	CASSVTGTNEQFF
.	TRBV3-1/TRBV3-2	.	TRBJ1-1	TGTGCCAGCAGCCGGAACACTGAAGCTTTCTTT	CASSRNTEAFF
.	TRBV12-2	.	TRBJ2-5	TGTGCAAGTCGCTTCATGGGACTAGCGGTGCAAGACTTCAAGGAGACCCAGTACTTC	CASRFMGLAVQDFKETQYF
.	TRBV10-1	few	TRBJ2-2	TGCGCCAGCAGCCTTGAGGCCGGGACGGTGAACACCGGGGAGCTGTTTTTT	CASSLEAGTVNTGELFF
TRBD2	TRBV9	.	TRBJ2-3	TGTGCCAGCAGCGAGCGGGGGACTACCTCGCAGTATTTT	CASSERGTTSQYF
.	TRBV12-3/TRBV12-4	.	TRBJ2-2	TGTGCCAGCAGTTGGGACATCTCCGGGGAGCTGTTTTTT	CASSWDISGELFF
.	TRBV6-5	.	TRBJ1-2	TGTGCCAGCAGGGCAGGAGTCTATGGCTACACCTTC	CASRAGVYGYTF
TRBD1	TRBV9	.	TRBJ1-2	TGTGCCAGCAGCCCCAGGGGGACACCATCTAACTATGGCTACACCTTC	CASSPRGTPSNYGYTF
.	TRBV24-1	.	TRBJ2-1	TGTGCCACCAGTGATCCCCCTCCAGGTCCCGATGAGCAGTTCTTC	CATSDPPPGPDEQFF
TRBD1	TRBV3-1/TRBV3-2	.	TRBJ1-2	TGTGCCAGCAGCCAAGTTCGCTCCTCCGGGACAGGGACCTATGGCTACACCTTC	CASSQVRSSGTGTYGYTF
.	TRBV18	few	TRBJ2-2	TGTGCCAGCTCACCAGCTTCCGGAGCCGGGGAGCTGTTTTTT	CASSPASGAGELFF
.	TRBV5-6	.	TRBJ1-6	TGTGCCAGCAGCTTGCGGTTAGGGAATTCACCCCTCCACTTT	CASSLRLGNSPLHF
.	TRBV6-4	few	TRBJ1-2	TGTGCCAGCAGTGACCCCCCACAAGACTATGGCTACACCTTC	CASSDPPQDYGYTF
.	TRBV18	.	TRBJ2-5	TGTGCCAGCTCACCACAGCGGTCAGAGACCCAGTACTTC	CASSPQRSETQYF
TRBD2	TRBV3-1/TRBV3-2	.	TRBJ2-3	TGTGCCAGCAGCCAAGATCCCGTGGGGATTAGCGGGGCTACTTCCACAGATACGCAGTATTTT	CASSQDPVGISGATSTDTQYF
.	TRBV25-1	.	TRBJ2-6	TGTGCCAGCAGTGAAGGCGGGGCCCTCTCTGGGGCCAACGTCCTGACTTTC	CASSEGGALSGANVLTF
.	TRBV5-1	.	TRBJ1-4	TGCGCCAGCAGCTTGAATCCGGGCGAGGATGAAAAACTGTTTTTT	CASSLNPGEDEKLFF
.	TRBV29-1	.	TRBJ1-1	TGCAGCGTTGGTTGGGGCGCGGACACTGAAGCTTTCTTT	CSVGWGADTEAFF
.	TRBV9	.	TRBJ1-1	TGTGCCAGCGGCGTCGGAGGGAACACTGAAGCTTTCTTT	CASGVGGNTEAFF
TRBD2	TRBV11-2	many	TRBJ2-6	TGTGCCAGCAGCTTATCGGGGGGGCATGGGGCCAACGTCCTGACTTTC	CASSLSGGHGANVLTF
.	TRBV6-5	.	TRBJ2-5	TGTGCCAGCCGGGCGGAGGGGGAGACCCAGTACTTC	CASRAEGETQYF
.	TRBV20-1	.	TRBJ1-3	TGCAGTGGGCAGGGAGACACCATATATTTT	CSGQGDTIYF
.	TRBV5-4	.	TRBJ2-5	TGTGCCAGCAGCTTGCGGGGGTCGGAAGAGACCCAGTACTTC	CASSLRGSEETQYF
.	TRBV7-8	few	TRBJ1-1	TGTGCCAGCAGCTTAGAGAGGGCCACTGAAGCTTTCTTT	CASSLERATEAFF
TRBD2	TRBV10-3	.	TRBJ2-1	TGTGCCATCGGACGGGAGGGGAGGGCCGGTTCCTACAATGAGCAGTTCTTC	CAIGREGRAGSYNEQFF
TRBD1	TRBV18	.	TRBJ1-2	TGTGCCAGCTCCCCAACGACAGGGGAGTTCGGCTACACCTTC	CASSPTTGEFGYTF
TRBD1	TRBV5-1	.	TRBJ2-1	TGCGCCAGCAGCTTCGGGACAGTAGGTGAGCAGTTCTTC	CASSFGTVGEQFF
TRBD1	TRBV28	.	TRBJ1-6	TGTGCCAGCAGTTTTTTCGGGTCAGGGGGGCCACCCCTCCACTTT	CASSFFGSGGPPLHF
.	TRBV19	.	TRBJ2-1	TGTGCCAGTAGTATAATTAAGGGCAATGAGCAGTTCTTC	CASSIIKGNEQFF
.	TRBV27	.	TRBJ1-5	TGTGCCAGCAGCCGGAGTCTGGGAAGGAATCAGCCCCAGCATTTT	CASSRSLGRNQPQHF
.	TRBV5-1	.	TRBJ1-4	TGCGCCAGCAGCCCGACGGGCACAACTAATGAAAAACTGTTTTTT	CASSPTGTTNEKLFF
.	TRBV7-9	few	TRBJ1-5	TGTGCCAGCAGTCCTACAGGGAATAATCGCAATCAGCCCCAGCATTTT	CASSPTGNNRNQPQHF
TRBD1	TRBV5-4	.	TRBJ1-1	TGTGCCAGCAGCACGTGGACAGGTTTGCCGGAAATGAACACTGAAGCTTTCTTT	CASSTWTGLPEMNTEAFF
.	TRBV7-7	.	TRBJ2-3	TGTGCCAGCAGCTTAGGGGTACAGGTTTCAGATACGCAGTATTTT	CASSLGVQVSDTQYF
.	TRBV27	.	TRBJ1-5	TGTGCCAGCGGGTCGCAGGGGAGCAATCAGCCCCAGCATTTT	CASGSQGSNQPQHF
TRBD1	TRBV6-5	.	TRBJ1-1	TGTGCCAGCAGATCTTCTGGCCAGGGGGGAACTTTCTTT	CASRSSGQGGTFF
TRBD1	TRBV29-1	.	TRBJ2-2	TGCAGCGCCGACAGGGGGGCCACCGGGGAGCTGTTTTTT	CSADRGATGELFF
TRBD1	TRBV25-1	.	TRBJ1-5	TGTGCCAGCAGTGAAGGGGGGACAGGCTGGCAGCCCCAGCATTTT	CASSEGGTGWQPQHF
TRBD1	TRBV5-6	.	TRBJ2-3	TGTGCCAGCAGCTATTACAGGGGTCGCACAGATACGCAGTATTTT	CASSYYRGRTDTQYF
.	TRBV19	.	TRBJ2-2	TGTGCCAGTAGTCCTAGCCCCAGCGCCTTTGGCACCGGGGAGCTGTTTTTT	CASSPSPSAFGTGELFF
.	TRBV29-1	few	TRBJ1-1	TGCAGCGGTGGAGGGGATTGGACGAACACTGAAGCTTTCTTT	CSGGGDWTNTEAFF
.	TRBV6-4	.	TRBJ2-1	TGTGCCAGCAGGATAGGAGGAGGGGTCAATGAGCAGTTCTTC	CASRIGGGVNEQFF
.	TRBV7-2	.	TRBJ2-3	TGTGCCAGCAGCTTAGACACTAGCACAGATACGCAGTATTTT	CASSLDTSTDTQYF
.	TRBV5-1	.	TRBJ2-7	TGCGCCAGCAGCACCTTCGCGGCCCCTTCCTACGAGCAGTACTTC	CASSTFAAPSYEQYF
.	TRBV10-3	.	TRBJ1-2	TGTGCCATCAGAGTCTCTGGGACACCGGACTATGGCTACACCTTC	CAIRVSGTPDYGYTF